The 26 T cell receptor beta chains presented below share a single source sample, sequenced in a study of graft-versus-host responses after intestinal transplantation. Produced via immunoSEQ multiplex PCR; TCRdb's table is partial and in-frame only. Of about 88,000 clones listed, about 94% are singletons. Their antigen targets remain unknown. This material consisted of unstimulated CD4+ T cells sorted from spleen or lymph node cells, taken before transplant. These receptors were taken from a human donor who was the organ donor for an intestinal transplant.

CDR3: CASSDPRQGAYEQYF. The CDR3 nucleotides read TGCGCCAGCAGCGACCCTCGACAGGGGGCCTACGAGCAGTACTTC. The rearrangement uses TRBV5-1 and TRBJ2-7, with 9 bases lining up with TRBD1. This CDR3 spans 15 amino acids. Germline V gene lookup returns CDR1 SGHRS and CDR2 YFSETQ. V shed 4 bases, J shed 2 bases, and the junction held 7 bases outside the gene matches. Complete variable domain (other parts from reference TRBV5-1 and TRBJ2-7): KAGVTQTPRYLIKTRGQQVTLSCSPISGHRSVSWYQQTPGQGLQFLFEYFSETQRNKGNFPGRFSGRQFSNSRSEMNVSTLELGDSALYLCASSDPRQGAYEQYFGPGTRLTVT.

The rearrangement joins TRBV28 to TRBJ1-1; D perhaps matches TRBD1 (5 bases). Per the germline V gene, CDR1 is MDHEN and CDR2 is SYDVKM. V lost 5 bases, J lost 4 bases, and 20 bases lay in between. The CDR3 contains 16 residues. The CDR3: CASSILGASGITEAFF. CDR3 bases: TGTGCCAGCAGTATTCTTGGGGCGTCGGGGATCACTGAAGCTTTCTTT.

This clone occurred a few times. The V gene is TRBV10-3, the J gene TRBJ1-3; D is ambiguous. This CDR3 contains 14 residues. CDR1 is ENHRY, CDR2 SYGVKD, per germline. V was clipped by 3 bases and J by 0 bases, with 6 bases between them. As DNA, the CDR3 is TGTGCCATCAGTGACGGAAGCTCTGGAAACACCATATATTTT. As protein: CAISDGSSGNTIYF.

This clone appeared a single time. The chain recombines TRBV6-4 with TRBJ1-3; a possible D gene is TRBD1 (6 bases). CDR1 and CDR2 from the germline V gene are MRHNA and SNTAGT. This CDR3 has 16 amino acids. Deletions cut 5 bases from V and 0 bases from J, with 14 bases between. This CDR3 is CASSLRTVGSGNTIYF. CDR3 DNA sequence: TGTGCCAGCAGTCTCCGGACAGTGGGCTCTGGAAACACCATATATTTT.

The V call is TRBV28, the J call TRBJ2-5, with 9 bases aligning to TRBD1. The CDR3 consists of 15 residues. The germline CDR1 and CDR2 sequences are MDHEN and SYDVKM. J lost 2 bases, V lost 3 bases, and 4 bases had no gene match. CDR3 coding DNA: TGTGCCAGCAGTTTTCGGACAGGGGTTCAAGAGACCCAGTACTTC. It specifies CASSFRTGVQETQYF. Combining the CDR3 with reference TRBV28 and TRBJ2-5 gives the whole variable domain DVKVTQSSRYLVKRTGEKVFLECVQDMDHENMFWYRQDPGLGLRLIYFSYDVKMKEKGDIPEGYSVSREKKERFSLILESASTNQTSMYLCASSFRTGVQETQYFGPGTRLLVL.

To note about this clone: Other DNA sequences in the sample encode the same CDR3. J is TRBJ1-2 and V is TRBV9; weak D call: TRBD1 (6 bases). Between the trimmed V and J ends, which lost 0 bases and 4 bases, there was a span of 7 bases. CDR3 length: 13 amino acids. Germline CDR1 SGDLS, CDR2 YYNGEE. CDR3: CASSVVGGYGYTF. CDR3 bases: TGTGCCAGCAGCGTAGTAGGGGGCTATGGCTACACCTTC.

This sequence joins TRBV14 and TRBJ1-1; 7 bases are a match to TRBD1. V was clipped by 1 base and J by 0 bases; unmatched bases: 11. The CDR3 is made up of 18 amino acids. CDR1 is SGHDN and CDR2 is FVKESK in the germline V gene. Here the CDR3 reads CASSQAETDRYMNTEAFF. In DNA, the CDR3 is TGTGCCAGCAGCCAAGCCGAAACGGACAGGTACATGAACACTGAAGCTTTCTTT.

The V and J genes are TRBV5-1 and TRBJ2-1; 9 bases agree with TRBD2. The CDR3 length is 18 residues. Germline CDR1 reads SGHRS; CDR2 reads YFSETQ. The ends lost 4 bases at V and 2 bases at J; junction bases unmatched: 13. The DNA of the CDR3 is TGCGCCAGCAGCCCCCATACCGGCCTAGCGGGGACCTACAATGAGCAGTTCTTC. Its translation is CASSPHTGLAGTYNEQFF.

The chain has TRBV6-1 and TRBJ2-3, with TRBD2 matching over 8 bases. In germline, CDR1 is MNHNS, CDR2 SASEGT. This CDR3 spans 15 amino acids. Trimming removed 7 bases from V and 1 base from J; junction bases left unmatched: 7. The CDR3 DNA reads TGTGCCAGCATACCCCTTAGCGGGGGCACAGATACGCAGTATTTT. This codes for CASIPLSGGTDTQYF.

The rearrangement links TRBV6-6 to TRBJ2-5, with D possibly matching TRBD1 (6 bases). The end of the DNA fits TRBJ2-7 better, so the J call may be wrong. Germline lookup yields CDR1 MNHNY and CDR2 SVGAGI (reference sequence). CDR3 length: 14 amino acids. The CDR3 coding sequence is TGTGCCAGCAATCCGACAGGCGGACGATACGAGCAGTACTTC. Translation: CASNPTGGRYEQYF.

This sequence joins TRBV6-5 and TRBJ1-6; D possibly corresponds to TRBD1 (5 bases). The CDR3 spans 15 residues. Germline CDR1 reads MNHEY; CDR2 reads SVGAGI. Trimming stripped 3 bases from V and 7 bases from J, with 13 bases between. CDR3 nucleotide sequence: TGTGCCAGCAGTTATAGGTCAGGGAGGAATTCACCCCTCCACTTT. Encoded protein: CASSYRSGRNSPLHF.

This chain links TRBV6-1 with TRBJ2-1; possible D gene TRBD1, 7 bases. This CDR3 is built from 13 residues. The V and J ends lost 6 bases and 3 bases respectively, with 9 bases between them. Per the germline V gene, CDR1 is MNHNS and CDR2 is SASEGT. The CDR3 loop is CASRRDSYNEQFF. The CDR3 bases are TGTGCCAGCAGGCGGGACAGCTACAATGAGCAGTTCTTC.

This chain uses TRBV7-9 with TRBJ1-1; 12 bases line up with TRBD1. CDR3 size: 18 residues. The germline V gene encodes CDR1 SEHNR and CDR2 FQNEAQ (reference sequence). The junction had 15 bases not matched to a gene; V was cut back by 5 bases and J by 5 bases. The CDR3 coding sequence is TGTGCCAGCAGCCTAAGATCCGGGACAGGGGGCGAGAAGACTGAAGCTTTCTTT. It encodes CASSLRSGTGGEKTEAFF.

The chain joins TRBV7-3 to TRBJ1-2, with 7 bases that match TRBD1. The CDR3 has 17 amino acids. CDR1 is SGHTA and CDR2 is FQGTGA in the germline V gene. Unmatched junction bases numbered 13, after V lost 5 bases and J lost 1 base. The CDR3 DNA is TGTGCCAGCAGCCATCAAGGCGGGACAGAAGTTAACTATGGCTACACCTTC. Encoded protein: CASSHQGGTEVNYGYTF. The full variable domain, with the rest looked up from reference TRBV7-3 and TRBJ1-2, is GAGVSQTPSNKVTEKGKYVELRCDPISGHTALYWYRQSLGQGPEFLIYFQGTGAADDSGLPNDRFFAVRPEGSVSTLKIQRTERGDSAVYLCASSHQGGTEVNYGYTFGSGTRLTVV.

This chain connects TRBV9 to TRBJ2-3, with 10 nucleotides matching TRBD2. V shed 0 bases and J 2 bases; nucleotides not matched to a gene: 9. Per the germline V gene, CDR1 is SGDLS and CDR2 is YYNGEE. The CDR3 contains 18 residues. The CDR3 reads CASSVGGSGGSYTDTQYF. CDR3 sequence (DNA): TGTGCCAGCAGCGTAGGTGGTAGCGGGGGGTCTTACACAGATACGCAGTATTTT.

This clone appeared a few times. CDR3 residues: CASSRSRDRPKHF. CDR3 sequence (DNA): TGTGCCAGTAGTAGGTCAAGGGACCGACCTAAGCATTTT. V and J are TRBV19 and TRBJ1-5, with D maybe TRBD1 (5 bases). Germline CDR1 LNHDA, CDR2 SQIVND (reference sequence). V was shortened by 4 bases and J by 14 bases, with 18 bases between the two germline ends. The CDR3 contains 13 residues.

The chain couples TRBV20-1 to TRBJ1-2; maybe TRBD1 (5 bases). Germline-derived CDR1 and CDR2 are DFQATT and SNEGSKA (reference sequence). The CDR3 extends over 11 amino acids. V was cut by 5 bases and J by 5 bases, with 9 bases left in between. As DNA, the CDR3 is TGCAGTGCTGGGGACGGGTATGGCTACACCTTC. Translated, it gives CSAGDGYGYTF.

This chain joins TRBV11-2 and TRBJ1-1; D is undetermined. This CDR3 has 14 amino acids. Looked up from germline, CDR1 is SGHAT and CDR2 is FQNNGV. The V end lost 8 bases, the J end lost 0 bases, and 13 bases lay between the germline ends. CDR3 nucleotide sequence: TGTGCCAGCGCACACGGTCCTATGAACACTGAAGCTTTCTTT. The encoded protein is CASAHGPMNTEAFF.

The J gene is TRBJ2-7, the V gene TRBV6-1; 8 nucleotides line up with TRBD1. The germline V gene encodes CDR1 MNHNS and CDR2 SASEGT. The junction had 8 bases not matched to a gene; V was cut back by 8 bases and J by 5 bases. This CDR3 has 13 amino acids. The CDR3 DNA follows: TGTGCCAGCGATGGTTTCAGGGGGCACGAGCAGTACTTC. As protein: CASDGFRGHEQYF.

The rearrangement uses TRBV5-4 and TRBJ2-3; D possibly corresponds to TRBD2 (6 bases). The CDR3 extends over 15 amino acids. V gave up 0 bases and J gave up 10 bases, with 18 bases separating them. CDR1 and CDR2 from the germline V gene are SGHNT and YYREEE (reference sequence). CDR3 DNA sequence: TGTGCCAGCAGCTTGGAAGTTACGACTAGTTCTGCGCAGTATTTT. Translation: CASSLEVTTSSAQYF.

In its sample, this clone was seen once. The chain combines TRBV12-1 with TRBJ1-3; the DNA was not compared with TRBD1, the D call given in the table. TRBV12-1 corresponds to a pseudogene. The CDR3 is 15 amino acids. This CDR3 is CASSFADRAGNTIYF. As DNA, the CDR3 is TGTGCCAGCAGCTTTGCGGACAGGGCTGGAAACACCATATATTTT.

The rearrangement uses TRBV7-9 and TRBJ1-3; D uncertain. Germline V lookup: CDR1 SEHNR, CDR2 FQNEAQ (reference sequence). The CDR3 totals 14 residues. V lost 5 bases and J lost 4, with 12 bases in between. Here the CDR3 DNA reads TGTGCCAGCAGCGGATCCCTCCTCGGAAACACCATATATTTT. Protein sequence: CASSGSLLGNTIYF.

V usage is TRBV11-2 and J usage is TRBJ2-7, with 9 bases lining up with TRBD1. The CDR3 sequence is 16 residues long. Germline-derived CDR1 and CDR2 are SGHAT and FQNNGV. V lost 3 bases, J lost 5 bases, and 11 bases stayed unmatched. CDR3 sequence (DNA): TGTGCCAGCAGCTTTCACAGGGGGCCCGCTGTGAACGAGCAGTACTTC. It yields the protein CASSFHRGPAVNEQYF.

The chain recombines TRBV5-4 with TRBJ2-7, with 8 bases matching TRBD1. CDR1 is SGHNT and CDR2 is YYREEE in the germline V gene (reference sequence). The CDR3 has 15 residues. Trimming cost V 4 bases and J 3 bases; bases outside gene matches: 9. The CDR3 bases are TGTGCCAGCAGCCGCCCCTCGGGACAGGACTACGAGCAGTACTTC. This encodes CASSRPSGQDYEQYF.

The chain combines TRBV7-9 with TRBJ2-7, with D hard to call. The CDR3 is 14 residues long. V was cut by 1 base and J by 0 bases, with 7 bases left in between. Germline CDR1 is SEHNR and CDR2 is FQNEAQ (reference sequence). The CDR3 region is CASSLEGSSYEQYF. The CDR3 nucleotides are TGTGCCAGCAGCTTAGAGGGAAGCTCCTACGAGCAGTACTTC.

The gene calls are TRBV4-1 and TRBJ2-5, with 13 bases lining up with TRBD2. CDR1 and CDR2 (germline): MGHRA, YSYEKL. V was clipped by 1 base and J by 2 bases; unmatched bases: 7. The CDR3 is 18 residues long. For the CDR3, the DNA is TGCGCCAGCAGCCAAGGGCGCCGGACTAGCGGGGGTCAAGAGACCCAGTACTTC. It is translated as CASSQGRRTSGGQETQYF.